This T cell receptor beta chain was retrieved from a study of early T cells in non-severe SARS-CoV-2 infection. Individual cDNA molecules were tagged with unique molecular identifiers. TCRdb used MiXCR to reprocess the 5' RACE reads, holding one entry per CDR3 protein. The sample has 80,000 to 100,000 distinct CDR3 sequences, approximately 10% seen once. Study outcomes and limitations: There was a bias toward anti-spike CD8 responses in VDJdb matching, which missed private and CD4 specificities.

In the case of this clonotype: Its antigen is unknown.

This clonotype originated in an adult who was a healthcare worker with PCR-confirmed SARS-CoV-2 infection or an uninfected control (not recorded which). This specimen consisted of whole blood, obtained at baseline.

This CDR3 is CASRTGYTEQFF. CDR3 nucleotide sequence: TGTGCCAGCAGGACAGGGTATACTGAGCAGTTCTTC. The V call is TRBV3-1, the J call TRBJ2-1; TRBD1 aligns across 7 bases. This CDR3 region has 12 residues. V lost 6 bases to trimming and J lost 9 bases; unmatched junction nucleotides: 5. Looked up from germline, CDR1 is LGHDT and CDR2 is YNNKEL (reference sequence).